These 21 T cell receptor beta chains were all obtained from the same sample, sequenced in a study of T cell responses to AZD1222 COVID-19 vaccine. The data were produced by immunoSEQ multiplex PCR, yet TCRdb's version contains in-frame clones alone and is incomplete. The sample holds 150,000 to 170,000 clones, about 88% seen once. The material was peripheral blood, obtained on day 0 of AZD1222 vaccination. All receptors come from an adult in good health.

This chain joins TRBV7-2 and TRBJ2-2; TRBD2 aligns across 11 bases. Germline V gene sequence: CDR1 SGHTA, CDR2 FQGNSA. V lost 5 bases to trimming and J lost 1 base; unmatched junction nucleotides: 3. The CDR3 length is 16 residues. The CDR3 loop reads CASSVGLAGNTGELFF. As DNA, the CDR3 is TGTGCCAGCAGCGTTGGACTAGCGGGGAACACCGGGGAGCTGTTTTTT.

This clone has just one count. The rearrangement joins TRBV5-6 to TRBJ1-6; TRBD1 is a possible D gene (5 bases). V gave up 2 bases and J gave up 9 bases, with 12 bases separating them. The CDR3 sequence is 14 residues long. From germline, CDR1 is SGHDT and CDR2 YYEEEE. CDR3 sequence reads: CASSFGQGSSPLHF. The DNA of the CDR3 is TGTGCCAGCAGCTTCGGGCAGGGAAGTTCACCCCTCCACTTT.

This clone was counted at least ten times. This chain connects TRBV6-5 to TRBJ1-3; no clear D gene. Trimming removed 0 bases at V and 5 bases at J, with 5 bases between. This CDR3 region has 13 residues. Germline V CDR1 and CDR2: MNHEY, SVGAGI. CDR3 DNA: TGTGCCAGCAGTTACTCCCCCAGAAACACCATATATTTT. This sequence encodes CASSYSPRNTIYF.

The gene calls are TRBV9 and TRBJ2-5; D gene ambiguous. This CDR3 spans 15 amino acids. Trimming stripped 1 base from V and 0 bases from J, with 10 bases between. Germline-derived CDR1 and CDR2 are SGDLS and YYNGEE. CDR3 coding DNA: TGTGCCAGCAGCGTAACGACCCTCAACCAAGAGACCCAGTACTTC. This sequence encodes CASSVTTLNQETQYF.

CDR3 in DNA: TGTGCCAGCAGTGAATTGTCTGGGGGAGAGACCCAGTACTTC. Translation: CASSELSGGETQYF. The rearrangement links TRBV2 to TRBJ2-5; D assignment may be TRBD1 or TRBD2 (5 bases each). Deletions cut 2 bases from V and 4 bases from J, with 11 bases between. Germline-derived CDR1 and CDR2 are SNHLY and FYNNEI. The CDR3 totals 14 residues.

J is TRBJ2-7 and V is TRBV27, with 8 bases that match TRBD1. This CDR3 spans 13 amino acids. The junction had 2 bases not matched to a gene; V was cut back by 4 bases and J by 3 bases. The germline CDR1 and CDR2 sequences are MNHEY and SMNVEV (reference sequence). The CDR3 sequence is CASSSTGGYEQYF. CDR3 DNA sequence: TGTGCCAGCAGTTCCACAGGGGGCTACGAGCAGTACTTC.

In DNA, the CDR3 is TGTGCCAGCAGCTTCTCGTTAGCGGGAGTGCAACCCACAGATACGCAGTATTTT. Its protein product is CASSFSLAGVQPTDTQYF. The genes are TRBV7-2 and TRBJ2-3, with 9 bases that match TRBD2. Unmatched junction bases numbered 12, after V lost 3 bases and J lost 2 bases. Per germline, CDR1 SGHTA and CDR2 FQGNSA. This CDR3 comprises 18 residues. Together with reference TRBV7-2 and TRBJ2-3, the CDR3 gives the full variable domain: GAGVSQSPSNKVTEKGKDVELRCDPISGHTALYWYRQSLGQGLEFLIYFQGNSAPDKSGLPSDRFSAERTGGSVSTLTIQRTQQEDSAVYLCASSFSLAGVQPTDTQYFGPGTRLTVL.

This clone has a single count. The J gene is TRBJ1-1, the V gene TRBV5-6; the D gene is possibly TRBD1 (5 bases). The CDR3 is made up of 16 amino acids. Trimming removed 6 bases at V and 0 bases at J, with 18 bases between. CDR1 SGHDT and CDR2 YYEEEE come from the germline V gene. The CDR3 sequence is CASTKGGAGLNTEAFF. CDR3 sequence (DNA): TGTGCCAGCACCAAGGGTGGGGCAGGGTTGAACACTGAAGCTTTCTTT.

Points on this clone: The sample carries other DNA sequences with the same CDR3. V and J are TRBV3-1 (or the pseudogene TRBV3-2) and TRBJ2-7; 7 nucleotides align to TRBD2. CDR1 and CDR2 from the germline V gene are LGHDT and YNNKEL (reference sequence). The CDR3 is 12 amino acids. V was pared by 4 bases and J by 4 bases, with 1 base of the junction left unmatched. This CDR3 is CASSPSGYEQYF. The DNA for the CDR3 is TGTGCCAGCAGCCCTAGCGGTTACGAGCAGTACTTC.

V usage is TRBV7-2 and J usage is TRBJ2-7; a weak D match, TRBD1 (6 bases). V was clipped by 5 bases and J by 1 base, with 18 bases between them. The CDR3 length is 16 residues. Germline lookup yields CDR1 SGHTA and CDR2 FQGNSA. The CDR3 sequence is CASSLAGTRGSYEQYF. CDR3 DNA sequence: TGTGCCAGCAGCCTCGCTGGGACAAGGGGGTCCTACGAGCAGTACTTC.

The V gene is TRBV7-2, the J gene TRBJ1-4; the D gene is possibly TRBD1 (5 bases). The CDR3 consists of 14 residues. From germline, CDR1 is SGHTA and CDR2 FQGNSA. V lost 5 bases, J lost 11 bases, and 18 bases lay in between. CDR3: CASSARGSLGKLFF. CDR3 nucleotides: TGTGCCAGCAGCGCCCGGGGCAGTCTCGGGAAACTGTTTTTT.

The chain couples TRBV28 to TRBJ1-1, with TRBD1 as a possible D gene (5 bases). CDR3 size: 15 residues. Trimming removed 2 bases from V and 1 base from J, with 11 bases in between. The germline V gene encodes CDR1 MDHEN and CDR2 SYDVKM. The CDR3 reads CASSLMGLSNTEAFF. The CDR3 DNA follows: TGTGCCAGCAGTTTAATGGGACTTTCGAACACTGAAGCTTTCTTT.

This chain connects TRBV6-6 to TRBJ2-5, with 10 bases lining up with TRBD2. The CDR3 spans 14 residues. Germline CDR1 reads MNHNY; CDR2 reads SVGAGI (reference sequence). Losses at the gene ends were 7 bases for V and 5 bases for J; bases not matched to a gene: 7. As DNA, the CDR3 is TGTGCCAGCAACACTGCTAGCGGGGGTGAGACCCAGTACTTC. Protein sequence: CASNTASGGETQYF.

The rearrangement joins TRBV29-1 to TRBJ2-7, with TRBD1 matching 10 bases. CDR1 and CDR2 (germline): SQVTM, ANQGSEA. The CDR3 runs 16 residues. With 0 bases clipped from V and 4 bases from J, the junction kept 9 bases outside the gene matches. CDR3 loop: CSVEDPRTGGEYEQYF. CDR3 in DNA: TGCAGCGTTGAAGACCCGAGGACAGGGGGTGAATACGAGCAGTACTTC.

This chain uses TRBV9 with TRBJ1-1, with TRBD1 as a possible D gene (5 bases). The germline V gene encodes CDR1 SGDLS and CDR2 YYNGEE. The CDR3 loop spans 14 amino acids. V shed 4 bases and J shed 1 base, with 11 bases lying between them. Here the CDR3 reads CASSPPRGNTEAFF. The CDR3 DNA reads TGTGCCAGCAGCCCCCCGAGGGGGAACACTGAAGCTTTCTTT.

V gene TRBV28 combines with J gene TRBJ1-2; TRBD1 might be the D (5 bases). Germline loops: CDR1 MDHEN, CDR2 SYDVKM. V was trimmed by 5 bases and J by 4 bases, leaving 8 bases between them. CDR3 length: 12 residues. CDR3 amino acids: CASSQGTYGYTF. As DNA, the CDR3 is TGTGCCAGCAGTCAGGGTACCTATGGCTACACCTTC.

Only one count was recorded for this clone. The chain recombines TRBV6-5 with TRBJ1-5; a weak D match, TRBD1 (5 bases). The CDR3 has 14 residues. Deletions cut 5 bases from V and 7 bases from J, with 15 bases between. CDR1 and CDR2 from the germline V gene are MNHEY and SVGAGI. The CDR3 region has the DNA TGTGCCAGCAGTCCCGGACACCCTCAGCAGCCCCAGCATTTT. Encoded protein: CASSPGHPQQPQHF.

V is TRBV5-5 and J is TRBJ1-4; 7 bases fit TRBD1. V shed 0 bases, J shed 6 bases, and the junction held 2 bases outside the gene matches. CDR3 length equals 14 residues. The germline V gene encodes CDR1 SGHKS and CDR2 YYEKEE (reference sequence). CDR3 DNA sequence: TGTGCCAGCAGCTTGGGAGGACAGGATGAAAAACTGTTTTTT. It codes for CASSLGGQDEKLFF.

The chain uses TRBV7-2 and TRBJ2-3; TRBD2 might be the D (7 bases). V dropped 5 bases and J dropped 4 bases, with 19 bases sitting between them. The CDR3 runs 16 residues. Germline values: CDR1 SGHTA, CDR2 FQGNSA. The chain's CDR3 is CASSPVGGAAADTQYF. The CDR3 DNA follows: TGTGCCAGCAGCCCAGTGGGGGGGGCCGCCGCAGATACGCAGTATTTT.

The CDR3 sequence: CASSSGTENSPLHF. The CDR3 DNA follows: TGTGCCAGCAGTTCCGGGACGGAGAATTCACCCCTCCACTTT. The chain joins TRBV6-5 to TRBJ1-6, with D perhaps TRBD1 (5 bases). Looked up from germline, CDR1 is MNHEY and CDR2 is SVGAGI. This CDR3 comprises 14 residues. Trimming pared 4 bases from V and 7 bases from J, leaving 11 bases between.

V and J are TRBV5-8 and TRBJ1-2; D is possibly TRBD1 (5 bases). The CDR3 runs 14 residues. Germline V gives CDR1 SGHTS, CDR2 YDEGEE. The V and J ends lost 4 bases and 2 bases respectively, with 12 bases between them. Here the CDR3 DNA reads TGTGCCAGCAGCCGCAGGGTCCCCAACTATGGCTACACCTTC. Protein: CASSRRVPNYGYTF.